Each of the 8 T cell receptor beta chains below was sequenced from the same sample in a study of T cell responses to AZD1222 COVID-19 vaccine. Profiled with immunoSEQ multiplex PCR; TCRdb holds only in-frame clones, not every one. The repertoire holds approximately 76,000 clones, with about 91% as singletons. The input for sequencing was peripheral blood, taken on day 0 of AZD1222 vaccination. These receptors all stem from an adult in good health.

This chain joins TRBV12-3 or TRBV12-4 and TRBJ1-2, with 7 bases matching TRBD1. After removal of 6 bases from V and 4 bases from J, the junction contained 5 bases not matched to a gene. The CDR3 contains 13 residues. Written as DNA, the CDR3 is TGTGCCAGCAGGTCTACAGGGGTCTATGGCTACACCTTC. It is translated as CASRSTGVYGYTF.

This rearrangement joins TRBV18 to TRBJ2-1, with TRBD2 identical over 7 bases. The CDR3 sequence is 16 residues long. Germline V gives CDR1 KGHSH, CDR2 LQKENI. V shed 6 bases, J shed 2 bases, and the junction held 10 bases outside the gene matches. The CDR3, as DNA: TGTGCCAGCTCGGCCGCCGTAGCGGGCACCTACAATGAGCAGTTCTTC. It yields the protein CASSAAVAGTYNEQFF.

V usage is TRBV9 and J usage is TRBJ2-2, with 10 nucleotides matching TRBD2. Germline CDR1 and CDR2: SGDLS and YYNGEE. CDR3 length: 17 amino acids. The trim removed 0 bases at V and 4 bases at J, leaving 6 bases unmatched. The CDR3 DNA sequence: TGTGCCAGCAGCGTAGAGGCTAGCGGGGGAGTCACCGGGGAGCTGTTTTTT. Protein sequence: CASSVEASGGVTGELFF.

This chain uses TRBV5-4 with TRBJ2-3; D gene ambiguous. Germline V gene data show CDR1 as SGHNT and CDR2 as YYREEE (reference sequence). This CDR3 has 13 amino acids. The V end lost 2 bases, the J end lost 3 bases, and 7 bases lay between the germline ends. The CDR3 DNA follows: TGTGCCAGCAGCTTAGAAGGGACAGATACGCAGTATTTT. It specifies CASSLEGTDTQYF.

V usage is TRBV19 and J usage is TRBJ1-5; TRBD1 agrees at 8 bases. The V gene's germline CDR1 is LNHDA and CDR2 SQIVND (reference sequence). V was clipped by 2 bases and J by 2 bases; unmatched bases: 2. This CDR3 has 15 amino acids. CDR3 sequence reads: CASSIQGAGNQPQHF. DNA for the CDR3: TGTGCCAGTAGTATACAGGGGGCCGGCAATCAGCCCCAGCATTTT.

The CDR3: CASGDSTDTQYF. In DNA, the CDR3 is TGTGCCAGCGGGGATAGCACAGATACGCAGTATTTT. The chain couples TRBV6-6 to TRBJ2-3, with D unresolved. CDR3 length: 12 residues. V lost 8 bases, J lost 0 bases, and 6 bases lay in between. CDR1 MNHNY and CDR2 SVGAGI come from the germline V gene (reference sequence).

This clone occurred once. V and J are TRBV4-2 and TRBJ2-4; D unclear. Germline V CDR1 and CDR2: LGHNA, YNFKEQ. The CDR3 has 13 residues. V lost 6 bases to trimming and J lost 8 bases, with 14 bases between them. In DNA, the CDR3 is TGTGCCAGCAGTCCCGGGCCCCGGGACATTCAGTACTTC. It encodes CASSPGPRDIQYF.

The chain combines TRBV3-1 (or the pseudogene TRBV3-2) with TRBJ2-7; possibly TRBD1 for D (6 bases). Germline V gene data show CDR1 as LGHDT and CDR2 as YNNKEL (reference sequence). The CDR3 is made up of 13 amino acids. The V and J ends lost 8 bases and 2 bases respectively, with 13 bases between them. The CDR3 sequence: CASATGQTYEQYF. The CDR3 DNA sequence: TGTGCCAGCGCCACCGGACAGACCTACGAGCAGTACTTC.